Shown below are 28 T cell receptor beta chains from a single sample sequenced in a study of blood T cell repertoires in COVID-19. Repertoires were generated with immunoSEQ multiplex PCR, while TCRdb's copy carries only in-frame clones and drops some. The repertoire holds about 140,000 clones, with 65% to 90% as singletons. Sequencing input: peripheral blood. Receptors originate from a man aged 60 to 69 with active or convalescent COVID-19.

This clone appeared once. V is TRBV18 and J is TRBJ2-7; D might be TRBD2 (6 bases). Trimming left V 2 bases short and J 7 bases short, with 15 bases between. This CDR3 contains 14 residues. Germline CDR1 KGHSH, CDR2 LQKENI. The CDR3 DNA reads TGTGCCAGCTCACCAGAGGGTACGGGAGCGGAGCAGTACGTC. It translates to CASSPEGTGAEQYV.

The V gene is TRBV19, the J gene TRBJ1-2, with a possible D match to TRBD1 (5 bases). The CDR3 consists of 16 residues. The V end was cut by 3 bases, the J end by 2 bases, with 16 bases between. Germline CDR1 is LNHDA and CDR2 is SQIVND (reference sequence). CDR3 amino acids: CASSILARPGNYGYTF. DNA of the CDR3: TGTGCCAGTAGTATCTTAGCTCGGCCAGGGAACTATGGCTACACCTTC.

This sequence joins TRBV6-5 and TRBJ1-3; D gene unclear. Per germline, CDR1 MNHEY and CDR2 SVGAGI. V was pared by 6 bases and J by 1 base, with 10 bases between. This CDR3 is built from 14 residues. The CDR3 loop reads CASRPRFSGNTIYF. The CDR3 DNA reads TGTGCCAGCAGGCCCAGGTTTTCTGGAAACACCATATATTTT.

This sequence joins TRBV3-1 (or the pseudogene TRBV3-2) and TRBJ2-3; D remains ambiguous. The V and J ends lost 0 bases and 3 bases respectively, with 16 bases between them. The CDR3 extends over 17 amino acids. The germline V gene encodes CDR1 LGHDT and CDR2 YNNKEL (reference sequence). The CDR3: CASSQEMVIPQTDTQYF. CDR3 nucleotide sequence: TGTGCCAGCAGCCAAGAAATGGTGATACCCCAGACAGATACGCAGTATTTT.

The V gene is TRBV18, the J gene TRBJ1-5; D unclear. V dropped 1 base and J dropped 5 bases, with 9 bases sitting between them. Germline assignment: CDR1 KGHSH and CDR2 LQKENI. This CDR3 region has 14 residues. The CDR3 DNA reads as TGTGCCAGCTCACCACAAAGAGGAGATCAGCCCCAGCATTTT. It codes for CASSPQRGDQPQHF.

The rearrangement uses TRBV30 and TRBJ1-1, with D perhaps TRBD1 (5 bases). The V end was cut by 2 bases, the J end by 6 bases, with 7 bases between. CDR1 and CDR2 from the germline V gene are GTSNPN and SVGIG (reference sequence). CDR3 length equals 11 residues. CDR3 amino acids: CAWSRGSEAFF. In nucleotides, the CDR3 is TGTGCCTGGAGTCGGGGGTCTGAAGCTTTCTTT.

The genes are TRBV30 and TRBJ2-2; D call uncertain. The CDR3 extends over 13 amino acids. CDR1 is GTSNPN, CDR2 SVGIG, per germline (reference sequence). Trimming pared 2 bases from V and 1 base from J, leaving 5 bases between. Written as DNA, the CDR3 is TGTGCCTGGAGTATCCAGAACACCGGGGAGCTGTTTTTT. Translated: CAWSIQNTGELFF. Full variable domain (remainder filled in from reference TRBV30 and TRBJ2-2): SQTIHQWPATLVQPVGSPLSLECTVEGTSNPNLYWYRQAAGRGLQLLFYSVGIGQISSEVPQNLSASRPQDRQFILSSKKLLLSDSGFYLCAWSIQNTGELFFGEGSRLTVL.

This chain links TRBV7-8 with TRBJ1-4; D possibly corresponds to TRBD1 (5 bases). From germline, CDR1 is SGHVS and CDR2 FQNEAQ. This CDR3 comprises 16 residues. V was pared by 1 base and J by 3 bases, with 12 bases between. The CDR3 bases are TGTGCCAGCAGCTTAGGGGTGACAGTTTCTAATGAAAAACTGTTTTTT. It encodes CASSLGVTVSNEKLFF.

This clone was seen once. The J gene is TRBJ2-1, the V gene TRBV28, with D unresolved. V was shortened by 6 bases and J by 0 bases, with 9 bases between the two germline ends. The CDR3 contains 14 residues. Germline loops: CDR1 MDHEN, CDR2 SYDVKM. The CDR3 region is CASSPLSSYNEQFF. Here the CDR3 DNA reads TGTGCCAGCAGCCCCCTAAGCTCCTACAATGAGCAGTTCTTC.

J is TRBJ2-3 and V is TRBV5-1, with 12 bases matching TRBD2. Per the germline V gene, CDR1 is SGHRS and CDR2 is YFSETQ. V was pared by 4 bases and J by 6 bases, with 6 bases of the junction left unmatched. The CDR3 extends over 15 amino acids. CDR3 region: CASSPTSGSGDTQYF. DNA of the CDR3: TGCGCCAGCAGCCCGACTAGCGGGAGTGGCGATACGCAGTATTTT.

The chain couples TRBV7-2 to TRBJ2-6, with a possible D match to TRBD1 (6 bases). This CDR3 is built from 15 residues. The ends were cut back, 5 bases at V and 3 bases at J, with 11 bases in the middle. Germline CDR1 reads SGHTA; CDR2 reads FQGNSA. The CDR3 protein is CASSLNRVGANVLTF. CDR3 nucleotide sequence: TGTGCCAGCAGCCTCAACAGGGTTGGGGCCAACGTCCTGACTTTC.

The chain carries TRBV19 and TRBJ2-1; TRBD2 matches 7 bases. J gave up 8 bases and V 3 bases, and 1 base lay outside the gene matches. CDR3 size: 12 residues. Germline CDR1 and CDR2: LNHDA and SQIVND (reference sequence). CDR3 loop: CASSMGGDEQFF. CDR3 DNA: TGTGCCAGTAGTATGGGAGGGGATGAGCAGTTCTTC.

The V call is TRBV18, the J call TRBJ1-6; possibly TRBD1 for D (6 bases). The CDR3 extends over 16 amino acids. CDR1 and CDR2 from the germline V gene are KGHSH and LQKENI. The V end lost 5 bases, the J end lost 8 bases, and 19 bases lay between the germline ends. In DNA, the CDR3 is TGTGCCAGCTCATACTACGGCGGGAGGGGGGATTCACCCCTCCACTTT. Its protein is CASSYYGGRGDSPLHF.

In its sample, this clone was seen a few times. V usage is TRBV6-4 and J usage is TRBJ2-5; TRBD2 matches at 7 bases. The CDR3 loop spans 13 amino acids. V trimming: 5 bases; J trimming: 5 bases; junction bases outside the gene matches: 5. From germline, CDR1 is MRHNA and CDR2 SNTAGT. The CDR3 DNA reads as TGTGCCAGCAGTCCCAGCGGGAAGGAGACCCAGTACTTC. Translated, it gives CASSPSGKETQYF.

This chain connects TRBV18 to TRBJ2-5; D gene ambiguous. Trimming took off 2 bases at V and 11 bases at J, with 15 bases between the two ends. Germline CDR1 reads KGHSH; CDR2 reads LQKENI. The CDR3 extends over 13 amino acids. The CDR3 DNA reads as TGTGCCAGCTCACCAGCCGGTCCAACTTCTCAGTACTTC. It is translated as CASSPAGPTSQYF.

The chain is built from TRBV30 and TRBJ2-6, with 9 bases lining up with TRBD1. The CDR3 is 20 amino acids. The germline V gene has CDR1 GTSNPN and CDR2 SVGIG (reference sequence). V gave up 5 bases and J gave up 4 bases; unmatched junction bases: 21. The DNA of the CDR3 is TGTGCCTGGGCGTCCCCCTCCGGGACAGGGTTCCCTTTCGGGGCCAACGTCCTGACTTTC. This encodes CAWASPSGTGFPFGANVLTF. Full variable domain (remainder filled in from reference TRBV30 and TRBJ2-6): SQTIHQWPATLVQPVGSPLSLECTVEGTSNPNLYWYRQAAGRGLQLLFYSVGIGQISSEVPQNLSASRPQDRQFILSSKKLLLSDSGFYLCAWASPSGTGFPFGANVLTFGAGSRLTVL.

V and J are TRBV18 and TRBJ2-5; 9 bases are a match to TRBD2. This CDR3 has 16 amino acids. The germline V gene encodes CDR1 KGHSH and CDR2 LQKENI. V shed 5 bases, J shed 3 bases, and the junction held 10 bases outside the gene matches. The CDR3 coding sequence is TGTGCCAGCTCATCGACGGGACTAGCTGCTAAAGAGACCCAGTACTTC. Amino acids: CASSSTGLAAKETQYF.

This clone is a singleton in its sample. V gene TRBV7-2 combines with J gene TRBJ2-2, with TRBD2 matching over 10 bases. The CDR3 sequence is 16 residues long. V trimming: 5 bases; J trimming: 1 base; junction bases outside the gene matches: 4. Germline V gene lookup returns CDR1 SGHTA and CDR2 FQGNSA. The CDR3 sequence: CASSPRLAGNTGELFF. CDR3 sequence (DNA): TGTGCCAGCAGCCCCAGACTAGCGGGGAACACCGGGGAGCTGTTTTTT.

This sequence joins TRBV9 and TRBJ2-1, with 12 bases identical to TRBD2. The V segment lost 0 bases and the J segment 12 bases; nucleotides outside the gene matches: 7. The germline CDR1 and CDR2 sequences are SGDLS and YYNGEE. CDR3 length: 15 amino acids. CDR3 nucleotide sequence: TGTGCCAGCAGCGTAGGGGCTAGCGGGAGGGGAAGGCAGTTCTTC. Translating it yields CASSVGASGRGRQFF.

This chain links TRBV10-1 with TRBJ2-7; 7 bases fit TRBD2. Germline V gene sequence: CDR1 WNHNN, CDR2 SYGVQD (reference sequence). With 2 bases clipped from V and 4 bases from J, the junction kept 8 bases outside the gene matches. The CDR3 has 15 amino acids. The CDR3 is CASSENPGLRYEQYV. CDR3 DNA sequence: TGCGCCAGCAGTGAGAACCCGGGACTACGATACGAGCAGTACGTC.

V usage is TRBV21-1 and J usage is TRBJ2-7; TRBD2, the table's D call, was not compared with the DNA. TRBV21-1 is reported as a pseudogene. The CDR3 consists of 15 residues. Here the CDR3 DNA reads TGTGCCAGCAGCCCCGGACTAGCGTTCTCCTACGAGCAGTACGTC. Amino acid sequence: CASSPGLAFSYEQYV.

The chain is built from TRBV5-1 and TRBJ1-1; maybe TRBD1 (5 bases). The CDR3 runs to 14 residues. The germline gives CDR1 SGHRS, CDR2 YFSETQ. With 4 bases removed from V and 2 bases from J, the gap between germline ends came to 12 bases. CDR3 coding DNA: TGCGCCAGCAGCAATGGACAACCTAACACTGAAGCTTTCTTT. Translation: CASSNGQPNTEAFF.

The genes are TRBV30 and TRBJ1-5, with D tentatively TRBD1 (6 bases). The CDR3 has 13 residues. Germline CDR1 is GTSNPN and CDR2 is SVGIG (reference sequence). Trimming shortened V by 0 bases and J by 6 bases, and 9 bases separated the two germline ends. CDR3 DNA: TGTGCCTGGAGTGTAGAGGGGGTTCAGCCCCAGCATTTT. Translation: CAWSVEGVQPQHF.

The rearrangement uses TRBV5-4 and TRBJ1-4; the D is unclear. Germline lookup yields CDR1 SGHNT and CDR2 YYREEE (reference sequence). There are 14 residues in the CDR3. Trimming removed 4 bases at V and 4 bases at J, with 11 bases between. DNA of the CDR3: TGTGCCAGCAGCAGACGGGAGTATAATGAAAAACTGTTTTTT. Translating it yields CASSRREYNEKLFF.

This clone turned up a few times. J is TRBJ2-7 and V is TRBV7-9; 9 bases agree with TRBD1. The CDR3 runs to 14 residues. Germline CDR1 and CDR2: SEHNR and FQNEAQ (reference sequence). V was pared by 3 bases and J by 1 base, with 1 base of the junction left unmatched. Here the CDR3 reads CASSFGTGSYEQYF. Here the CDR3 DNA reads TGTGCCAGCAGCTTTGGGACAGGGTCCTACGAGCAGTACTTC. The whole variable domain, filled in from reference TRBV7-9 and TRBJ2-7, reads DTGVSQNPRHKITKRGQNVTFRCDPISEHNRLYWYRQTLGQGPEFLTYFQNEAQLEKSRLLSDRFSAERPKGSFSTLEIQRTEQGDSAMYLCASSFGTGSYEQYFGPGTRLTVT.

This chain joins TRBV5-4 and TRBJ2-1, with 8 bases lining up with TRBD2. The CDR3 consists of 15 residues. Trimming at V came to 4 bases and at J to 4 bases, leaving 7 bases not matched to a gene. Germline V gene data show CDR1 as SGHNT and CDR2 as YYREEE (reference sequence). The CDR3 DNA is TGTGCCAGCAGCCTGGGCGGGGGGACTTACAATGAGCAGTTCTTC. Its translation: CASSLGGGTYNEQFF.

The chain joins TRBV2 to TRBJ1-2; possible D gene TRBD1, 6 bases. Trimming removed 8 bases at V and 4 bases at J, with 17 bases between. The germline gives CDR1 SNHLY, CDR2 FYNNEI. CDR3 size: 14 residues. The CDR3 DNA reads TGTGCCAGCGCTCTTGAGGGGGAGATCTATGGCTACACCTTC. It yields the protein CASALEGEIYGYTF. Based on the CDR3 plus reference TRBV2 and TRBJ1-2, the full variable domain is EPEVTQTPSHQVTQMGQEVILRCVPISNHLYFYWYRQILGQKVEFLVSFYNNEISEKSEIFDDQFSVERPDGSNFTLKIRSTKLEDSAMYFCASALEGEIYGYTFGSGTRLTVV.

The V gene is TRBV29-1, the J gene TRBJ1-4, with D possibly being TRBD1 (5 bases). Per germline, CDR1 SQVTM and CDR2 ANQGSEA. The CDR3 runs 15 residues. Deletions cut 3 bases from V and 9 bases from J, with 20 bases between. The CDR3 loop reads CSVDQSGLEIQKLFF. The CDR3 DNA reads TGCAGCGTTGATCAGTCAGGGCTGGAAATTCAAAAACTGTTTTTT.